These 22 T cell receptor beta chains originate from one sample sequenced in a study of OX40 agonist ivuxolimab in advanced cancers. Data came from immunoSEQ multiplex PCR; TCRdb stores just in-frame clones and leaves some out. This sample has approximately 54,000 clones, with approximately 89% found just once. The source was CD4+ or CD8+ T cells sorted from blood, collected in a trial of the OX40 agonist ivuxolimab. The receptors originated from an adult with an advanced solid tumor such as melanoma, head and neck, liver or kidney cancer.

CDR3 bases: TGTGCCAGCACCGGAGAGATGGGGGACGAGACCCAGTACTTC. Protein product: CASTGEMGDETQYF. This sequence joins TRBV5-4 and TRBJ2-5; D possibly uses TRBD1 or TRBD2 (5 bases each). The CDR3 covers 14 residues. CDR1 is SGHNT, CDR2 YYREEE, per germline (reference sequence). Trimming removed 6 bases from V and 5 bases from J, with 17 bases in between.

The chain employs TRBV5-5 and TRBJ1-1; D is possibly TRBD1 (5 bases). V was trimmed by 4 bases and J by 3 bases, leaving 16 bases between them. The CDR3 runs to 15 residues. CDR1 SGHKS and CDR2 YYEKEE come from the germline V gene (reference sequence). The CDR3 nucleotides read TGTGCCAGCAGCCCCCCGTTAGGGGAGGACACTGAAGCTTTCTTT. Translating gives CASSPPLGEDTEAFF. The entire variable domain, with the rest obtained from reference TRBV5-5 and TRBJ1-1, is as follows: DAGVTQSPTHLIKTRGQQVTLRCSPISGHKSVSWYQQVLGQGPQFIFQYYEKEERGRGNFPDRFSARQFPNYSSELNVNALLLGDSALYLCASSPPLGEDTEAFFGQGTRLTVV.

This clone was counted only a few times. This chain uses TRBV6-5 with TRBJ2-7, with TRBD2 identical over 9 bases. Germline assignment: CDR1 MNHEY and CDR2 SVGAGI. V was pared by 6 bases and J by 3 bases, with 9 bases of the junction left unmatched. There are 15 residues in the CDR3. CDR3 sequence reads: CASSLSPSGVYEQYF. The CDR3 DNA reads as TGTGCCAGCAGCTTGTCGCCTAGCGGGGTCTACGAGCAGTACTTC.

The V and J genes are TRBV4-3 and TRBJ2-2; D is perhaps TRBD1 (6 bases). CDR1 is LGHNA, CDR2 YSLEER, per germline. V lost 4 bases to trimming and J lost 1 base, with 10 bases between them. This CDR3 has 15 amino acids. CDR3 sequence: CASSPGAGNTGELFF. CDR3 DNA sequence: TGCGCCAGCAGCCCAGGGGCTGGGAACACCGGGGAGCTGTTTTTT.

The V call is TRBV9, the J call TRBJ2-5, with TRBD1 matching 11 bases. The CDR3 contains 16 residues. Germline V gives CDR1 SGDLS, CDR2 YYNGEE. The junction had 3 bases not matched to a gene; V was cut back by 0 bases and J by 2 bases. The CDR3 DNA follows: TGTGCCAGCAGCGTAGGGACAGGGGGCATTCAAGAGACCCAGTACTTC. This sequence encodes CASSVGTGGIQETQYF. Filled out from reference TRBV9 and TRBJ2-5, the complete variable domain reads DSGVTQTPKHLITATGQRVTLRCSPRSGDLSVYWYQQSLDQGLQFLIQYYNGEERAKGNILERFSAQQFPDLHSELNLSSLELGDSALYFCASSVGTGGIQETQYFGPGTRLLVL.

This chain links TRBV5-4 with TRBJ2-2; D ambiguous. V was shortened by 5 bases and J by 5 bases, with 7 bases between the two germline ends. Germline-derived CDR1 and CDR2 are SGHNT and YYREEE (reference sequence). The CDR3 runs to 12 residues. The CDR3 DNA follows: TGTGCCAGCAGTACAAATACCGGGGAGCTGTTTTTT. Its protein is CASSTNTGELFF.

The V gene is TRBV5-6, the J gene TRBJ2-1; D is perhaps TRBD2 (6 bases). V was trimmed by 1 base and J by 7 bases, leaving 9 bases between them. This CDR3 is 13 amino acids long. Germline CDR1 SGHDT, CDR2 YYEEEE. The CDR3 DNA is TGTGCCAGCAGCTTGACTGGGGGGAATGAGCAGTTCTTC. The encoded protein is CASSLTGGNEQFF.

The chain has TRBV5-4 and TRBJ2-7; a possible D gene is TRBD2 (6 bases). Trimming removed 0 bases at V and 2 bases at J, with 9 bases between. From germline, CDR1 is SGHNT and CDR2 YYREEE (reference sequence). The CDR3 runs 14 residues. Written as DNA, the CDR3 is TGTGCCAGCAGCTTGGGGGACTCCGCCTACGAGCAGTACTTC. Amino acid sequence: CASSLGDSAYEQYF.

In this sample, this clone is medium-sized. V and J are TRBV27 and TRBJ2-7; the D gene could be TRBD1 or TRBD2 (5 bases each). V lost 3 bases and J lost 6, with 12 bases in between. Germline assignment: CDR1 MNHEY and CDR2 SMNVEV (reference sequence). The CDR3 covers 13 residues. The CDR3 region is CASSLGVSFEQYF. In DNA form, the CDR3 reads TGTGCCAGCAGTTTGGGGGTATCATTCGAGCAGTACTTC.

The CDR3 reads CASSAPWGGRNEQFF. The DNA of the CDR3 is TGCGCCAGCAGCGCTCCGTGGGGGGGAAGGAATGAGCAGTTCTTC. This rearrangement joins TRBV4-1 to TRBJ2-1, with 7 positions matching TRBD2. The CDR3 spans 15 residues. The ends lost 5 bases at V and 7 bases at J; junction bases unmatched: 11. CDR1 and CDR2 (germline): MGHRA, YSYEKL.

V gene TRBV29-1 combines with J gene TRBJ2-2, with TRBD2 matching over 10 bases. Germline CDR1 is SQVTM and CDR2 is ANQGSEA. The CDR3 covers 16 residues. Trimming cost V 4 bases and J 3 bases; bases outside gene matches: 8. This chain's CDR3 is CSVVSVGTSDTGELFF. CDR3 DNA: TGCAGCGTTGTTTCGGTAGGGACTAGCGACACCGGGGAGCTGTTTTTT.

J is TRBJ1-5 and V is TRBV19; no definite D call. The CDR3 is made up of 15 amino acids. The V and J ends lost 1 base and 1 base respectively, with 8 bases between them. The germline CDR1 and CDR2 sequences are LNHDA and SQIVND (reference sequence). CDR3 sequence (DNA): TGTGCCAGTAGTATAGTAGGCGGCAGCAATCAGCCCCAGCATTTT. It specifies CASSIVGGSNQPQHF.

The J gene is TRBJ1-1, the V gene TRBV6-1, with 9 bases aligning to TRBD1. This CDR3 has 11 residues. V dropped 6 bases and J dropped 8; count of bases not matched to a gene: 1. The germline V gene encodes CDR1 MNHNS and CDR2 SASEGT. CDR3: CASRGTGEAFF. The DNA for the CDR3 is TGTGCCAGCAGGGGGACAGGGGAAGCTTTCTTT.

Here the CDR3 reads CASSQDGAGEETQYF. CDR3 sequence (DNA): TGCGCCAGCAGCCAAGACGGAGCGGGAGAAGAGACCCAGTACTTC. This sequence joins TRBV4-3 and TRBJ2-5; 8 bases fit TRBD2. The CDR3 extends over 15 amino acids. Looked up from germline, CDR1 is LGHNA and CDR2 is YSLEER. The ends lost 0 bases at V and 3 bases at J; junction bases unmatched: 3.

The chain has TRBV9 and TRBJ1-1, with TRBD1 matching 10 bases. CDR3 length: 19 amino acids. Germline V gene data show CDR1 as SGDLS and CDR2 as YYNGEE. The V gene end was trimmed by 0 bases and the J gene end by 0 bases; junction bases not matched to a gene: 11. The CDR3 sequence is CASSVDPGQGNIVNTEAFF. In DNA, the CDR3 is TGTGCCAGCAGCGTAGATCCGGGACAGGGGAACATTGTGAACACTGAAGCTTTCTTT.

About this clone: The germline gene is not matched at one end of the junction; a read error may be the cause. In DNA, the CDR3 is TGTGCCAACAGTGAAGGATCTACGGGTAAGGATGGCTACACCTTC. Translated: CANSEGSTGKDGYTF. This chain joins TRBV6-1 and TRBJ1-2; no firm D call. Per germline, CDR1 MNHNS and CDR2 SASEGT. The CDR3 length is 15 residues.

Only one count was recorded for this clone. The chain employs TRBV15 and TRBJ2-7; weak D call: TRBD2 (6 bases). The germline CDR1 and CDR2 sequences are LNHNV and YYDKDF (reference sequence). V was trimmed by 0 bases and J by 6 bases, leaving 12 bases between them. The CDR3 length is 14 residues. As DNA, the CDR3 is TGTGCCACCAGCAGAGATTTGGGGGGAAGCGAGCAGTACTTC. This encodes CATSRDLGGSEQYF.

The chain has TRBV7-2 and TRBJ2-7; no clear D gene. CDR3 length: 13 amino acids. Germline-derived CDR1 and CDR2 are SGHTA and FQGNSA. Trimming shortened V by 3 bases and J by 2 bases, and 8 bases separated the two germline ends. CDR3 DNA sequence: TGTGCCAGCAGCTTCGCGCGAACCTACGAGCAGTACTTC. Translation: CASSFARTYEQYF.

The rearrangement joins TRBV6-6 to TRBJ2-1, with 9 bases fitting TRBD2. The CDR3 runs to 15 residues. The V gene's germline CDR1 is MNHNY and CDR2 SVGAGI (reference sequence). Trimming took 2 bases from V and 6 from J; bases not matched to a gene: 5. The CDR3 DNA sequence: TGTGCCAGCAGTTACGGCGGGGGGGCAGGCAATGAGCAGTTCTTC. Protein product: CASSYGGGAGNEQFF.

This chain uses TRBV14 with TRBJ2-1; a possible D gene is TRBD1 (6 bases). The ends were cut back, 2 bases at V and 0 bases at J, with 11 bases in the middle. CDR3 size: 16 residues. The germline V gene has CDR1 SGHDN and CDR2 FVKESK. The DNA of the CDR3 is TGTGCCAGCAGCCAATTGGACAGTCCCTCCTACAATGAGCAGTTCTTC. It translates to CASSQLDSPSYNEQFF. Full variable domain (remainder filled in from reference TRBV14 and TRBJ2-1): EAGVTQFPSHSVIEKGQTVTLRCDPISGHDNLYWYRRVMGKEIKFLLHFVKESKQDESGMPNNRFLAERTGGTYSTLKVQPAELEDSGVYFCASSQLDSPSYNEQFFGPGTRLTVL.

The V call is TRBV4-1, the J call TRBJ1-1, with 8 bases fitting TRBD1. Trimming took 1 base from V and 3 from J; bases not matched to a gene: 10. The CDR3 sequence is 17 residues long. Germline V gene sequence: CDR1 MGHRA, CDR2 YSYEKL. CDR3 protein: CASSQVVSTGGDTEAFF. DNA of the CDR3: TGCGCCAGCAGCCAAGTAGTTAGTACAGGGGGGGACACTGAAGCTTTCTTT.

The rearrangement uses TRBV7-2 and TRBJ1-1; D is uncertain. The CDR3 loop spans 13 amino acids. V shed 4 bases and J shed 5 bases, with 11 bases lying between them. Germline values: CDR1 SGHTA, CDR2 FQGNSA. CDR3 DNA sequence: TGTGCCAGCAGCTCGACATACGAGACTGAAGCTTTCTTT. Protein sequence: CASSSTYETEAFF.